A selection of T cell receptor beta chains follows, all from one sample in a study of shared clonotypes between healthy human individuals. Libraries were prepared by immunoSEQ multiplex PCR; TCRdb keeps only in-frame clonotypes and omits some of them. Of roughly 2.2 million clones listed, roughly 90% are singletons. Sequencing was performed on naive CD4+ T cells from PBMCs. These receptors were taken from a man aged 18-30 years in good health. Some clones in this sample may be carry-over from other donors' samples. The CDR3 runs from the conserved cysteine through the conserved F or W.

j_call,v_call,cdr3_aa
TRBJ2-3,TRBV20-1,CSAEGTDTQYF
TRBJ2-6,TRBV9,CASRPPGANVLTF
TRBJ1-3,TRBV5-1,CASSLERGGEQRNTIYF
TRBJ2-5,TRBV19,CASSMMAAKETQYF
TRBJ1-4,TRBV7-2,CASSLEIANEKLFF
TRBJ2-7,TRBV27,CASSSLLIGLAGIYEQYF
TRBJ2-1,TRBV10-3,CAISESSFNEQFF
TRBJ2-7,TRBV5-4,CASSLHTSGSLHEQYF
TRBJ2-2,TRBV5-8,CASSFLRSNANTGELFF
TRBJ2-3,TRBV11-3,CASSLERGDTQYF
TRBJ2-1,TRBV19,CASSSRSYNEQFF
TRBJ1-1,TRBV7-9,CASSLVGAGMLLF
TRBJ1-2,TRBV4-1,CASSPPLRDRGKVGYGYTF
TRBJ2-1,TRBV30,CAWSAGLAVYNEQFF
TRBJ1-5,TRBV6-1,CASSEVGAGRPQHF
TRBJ2-5,TRBV11-2,CASSLSLQETQYF
TRBJ1-5,TRBV28,CASRGGANKGNQPQHF
TRBJ1-1,TRBV19,CASSRARVATEAFF
TRBJ2-7,TRBV6-1,CASRVAGVGSYEQYF
TRBJ2-7,TRBV5-1,CASSLFRTYEQYF
TRBJ2-7,TRBV7-9,CASSSSGTNSYEQYF
TRBJ2-1,TRBV30,CAWSMSGWNNEQFF
TRBJ2-2,TRBV28,CASRDAGLADRNGELFF
TRBJ1-2,TRBV5-4,CASGRKGDGYTF
TRBJ2-2,TRBV4-1,CASSQADRDTGELFF
TRBJ2-4,TRBV18,CASSEGFENIQYF
.,TRBV27,CASSRIGQTGEQYF
TRBJ1-1,TRBV28,CASSQKGPGVGEAFF
TRBJ2-7,TRBV27,CASSLSGSQVGSYEQYF
TRBJ1-1,TRBV19,CASSRTGDTEAFF
TRBJ2-2,TRBV5-6,CASSLGWRGTGELFF
TRBJ2-7,TRBV4-3,CASSQGLAGGDYEQYF
TRBJ1-2,TRBV19,CASSIRERYGYTF
TRBJ1-2,TRBV6-5,CASSYSRRGVDGYTF
TRBJ2-7,TRBV20-1,CSARRRDEQYF
TRBJ2-5,TRBV28,CASSPTGLAALLLYF
TRBJ2-1,TRBV25-1,CASSVRAVVNEQFF
TRBJ2-1,TRBV6-4,CASSDSLTGSYNEQFF
TRBJ2-2,TRBV5-1,CASSLPGTANTGELFF
TRBJ1-1,TRBV6-1,CASSEALMSLAFF
TRBJ2-3,TRBV5-4,CASSFGGLITDTQYF
TRBJ2-7,TRBV28,CASSSPPRGPTYEQYF
TRBJ2-3,TRBV30,CAATSGGAFSDTQYF
TRBJ1-1,TRBV29-1,CSVEKGSGTEAFF
TRBJ1-2,TRBV25-1,CASSENRQNGYTF
TRBJ2-2,TRBV10-3,CAISPLGGTGELFF
TRBJ2-3,TRBV6-5,CASSYSQRRTDTQYF
TRBJ2-1,TRBV5-1,CASSLGDNNEQFF
TRBJ2-5,TRBV9,CASSSTGAQETQYF
TRBJ2-5,TRBV7-3,CASSRTGTQETQYF
TRBJ2-7,TRBV14,CASSQDTGRSPIVKF
TRBJ2-7,TRBV4-1,CASSQAPHDATGEQYF
TRBJ1-5,TRBV4-2,CASSHPDRSPNQPQHF